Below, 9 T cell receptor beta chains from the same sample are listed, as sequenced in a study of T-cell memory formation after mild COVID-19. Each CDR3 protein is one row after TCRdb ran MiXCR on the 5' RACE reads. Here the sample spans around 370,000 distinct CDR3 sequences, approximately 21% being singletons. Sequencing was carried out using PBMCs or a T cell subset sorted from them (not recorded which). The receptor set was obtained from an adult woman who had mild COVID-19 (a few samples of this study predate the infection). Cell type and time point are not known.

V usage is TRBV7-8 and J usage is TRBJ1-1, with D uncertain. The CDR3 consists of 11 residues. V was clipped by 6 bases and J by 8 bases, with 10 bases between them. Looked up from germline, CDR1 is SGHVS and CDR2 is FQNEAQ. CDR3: CASRPDPEAFF. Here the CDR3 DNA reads TGTGCCAGCAGACCAGACCCGGAAGCTTTCTTT.

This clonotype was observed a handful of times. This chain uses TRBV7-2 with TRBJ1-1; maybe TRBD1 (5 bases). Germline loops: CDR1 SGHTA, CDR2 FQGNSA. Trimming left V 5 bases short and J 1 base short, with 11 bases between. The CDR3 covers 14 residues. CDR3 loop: CASSTAQANTEAFF. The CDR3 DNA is TGTGCCAGCAGCACGGCACAGGCGAACACTGAAGCTTTCTTT.

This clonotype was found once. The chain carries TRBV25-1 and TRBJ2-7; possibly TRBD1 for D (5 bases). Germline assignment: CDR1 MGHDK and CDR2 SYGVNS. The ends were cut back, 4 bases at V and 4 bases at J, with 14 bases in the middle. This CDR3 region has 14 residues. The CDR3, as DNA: TGTGCCAGCAGTGGCCGGGCAGGGATGTACGAGCAGTACTTC. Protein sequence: CASSGRAGMYEQYF.

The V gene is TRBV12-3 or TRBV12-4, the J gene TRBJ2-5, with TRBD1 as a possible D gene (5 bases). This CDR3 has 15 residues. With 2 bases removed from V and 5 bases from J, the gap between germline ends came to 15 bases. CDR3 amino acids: CASSLSAGNMETQYF. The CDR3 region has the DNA TGTGCCAGCAGTTTATCGGCAGGGAACATGGAGACCCAGTACTTC.

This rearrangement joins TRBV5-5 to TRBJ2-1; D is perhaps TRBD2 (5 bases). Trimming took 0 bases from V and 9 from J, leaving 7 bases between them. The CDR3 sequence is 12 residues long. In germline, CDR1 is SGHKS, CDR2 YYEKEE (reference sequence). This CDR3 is CASSLEEGEQFF. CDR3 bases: TGTGCCAGCAGCTTGGAAGAGGGTGAGCAGTTCTTC. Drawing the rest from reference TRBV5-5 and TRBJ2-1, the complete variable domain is DAGVTQSPTHLIKTRGQQVTLRCSPISGHKSVSWYQQVLGQGPQFIFQYYEKEERGRGNFPDRFSARQFPNYSSELNVNALLLGDSALYLCASSLEEGEQFFGPGTRLTVL.

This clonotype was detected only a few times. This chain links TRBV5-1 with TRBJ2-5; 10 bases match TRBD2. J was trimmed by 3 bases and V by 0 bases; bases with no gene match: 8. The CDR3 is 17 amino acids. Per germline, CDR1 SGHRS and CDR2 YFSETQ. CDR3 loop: CASSLDIAGGSEETQYF. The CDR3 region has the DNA TGCGCCAGCAGCTTGGATATAGCGGGGGGCTCGGAAGAGACCCAGTACTTC.

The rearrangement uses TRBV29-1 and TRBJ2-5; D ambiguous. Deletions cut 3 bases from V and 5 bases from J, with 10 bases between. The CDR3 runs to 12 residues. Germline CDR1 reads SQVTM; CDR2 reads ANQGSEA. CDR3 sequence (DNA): TGCAGCGTTGACGGCCTGAGGGAGACCCAGTACTTC. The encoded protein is CSVDGLRETQYF.

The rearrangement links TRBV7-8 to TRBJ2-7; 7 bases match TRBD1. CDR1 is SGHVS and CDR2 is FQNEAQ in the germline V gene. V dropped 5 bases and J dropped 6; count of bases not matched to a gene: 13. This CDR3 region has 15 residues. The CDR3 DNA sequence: TGTGCCAGCAGCCCCCGGGCCATGCGACAGGGCGAGCAGTACTTC. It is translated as CASSPRAMRQGEQYF.

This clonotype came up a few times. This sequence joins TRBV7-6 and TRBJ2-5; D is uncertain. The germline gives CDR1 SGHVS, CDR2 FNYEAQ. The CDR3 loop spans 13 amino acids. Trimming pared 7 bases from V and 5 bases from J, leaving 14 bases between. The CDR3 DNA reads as TGTGCCAGCAACGACTTAATACAGGAGACCCAGTACTTC. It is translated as CASNDLIQETQYF.